This T cell receptor beta chain is drawn from a study of blood T cell repertoires in COVID-19. Background on the study: Acute-phase and convalescent COVID-19 samples originated in the United States, Italy and Spain.

Individuals aged roughly 18 to 95 years were recruited from about two dozen US areas. Looked up from germline, CDR1 is SGHTA and CDR2 is FQGNSA. With 4 bases clipped from V and 4 bases from J, the junction kept 10 bases outside the gene matches. CDR3 size: 17 residues. The repertoire was sequenced with immunoSEQ multiplex PCR; TCRdb's copy has only in-frame clones and lacks some. This sample has fewer than 250,000 clones, with 85% to 90% found just once. Sequenced sample: PBMCs or T cells enriched from blood (not recorded which). V usage is TRBV7-2 and J usage is TRBJ1-6, with TRBD1 identical over 7 bases. The TCR comes from a young man who had been exposed to COVID-19. CDR3 sequence: CASSYGRAGGYNSPLHF. For the CDR3, the DNA is TGTGCCAGCAGCTATGGGCGGGCAGGGGGTTATAATTCACCCCTCCACTTT.